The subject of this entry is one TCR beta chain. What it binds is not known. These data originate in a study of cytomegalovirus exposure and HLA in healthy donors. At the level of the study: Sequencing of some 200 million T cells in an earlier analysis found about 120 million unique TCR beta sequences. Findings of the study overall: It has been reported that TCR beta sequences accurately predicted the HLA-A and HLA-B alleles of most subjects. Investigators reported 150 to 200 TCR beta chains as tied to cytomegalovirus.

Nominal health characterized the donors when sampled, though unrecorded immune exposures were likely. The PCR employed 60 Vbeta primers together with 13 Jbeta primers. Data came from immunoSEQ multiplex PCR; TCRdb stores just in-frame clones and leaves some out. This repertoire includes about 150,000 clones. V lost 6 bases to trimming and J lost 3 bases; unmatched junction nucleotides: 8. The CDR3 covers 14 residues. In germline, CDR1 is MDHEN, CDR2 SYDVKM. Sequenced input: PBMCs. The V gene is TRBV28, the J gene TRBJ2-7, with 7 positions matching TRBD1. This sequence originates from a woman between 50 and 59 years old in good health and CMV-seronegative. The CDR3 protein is CASSTPGTVYEQYF. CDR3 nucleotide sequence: TGTGCCAGCAGCACCCCCGGGACAGTCTACGAGCAGTACTTC.